These T cell receptor beta chains were read from a single sample in a study of cytomegalovirus exposure and HLA in healthy donors. Sequenced by immunoSEQ multiplex PCR; TCRdb stores in-frame clones only, minus some. The sample carries nearly 110,000 clones, approximately 79% recorded once. Specimen: PBMCs. All receptors come from a woman in her 40s in good health and CMV-seropositive. CDR3s include the opening cysteine and the closing phenylalanine or tryptophan. A D gene is named only where the DNA matches it firmly. The size entry is marked missing in some rows and otherwise reads once, few, many or a size class.

length: 15; V: TRBV5-1; size: NA; J: TRBJ2-7; D: TRBD1; DNA: TGCGCCAGCAGCGCCGGACAGGGTGGTTATGGGGAGCAGTACTTC; CDR3: CASSAGQGGYGEQYF
length: 14; V: TRBV27; size: NA; J: TRBJ2-7; D: TRBD1; DNA: TGTGCCAGCAGTTTCGGGACAGGGGGCCGCGAGCAGTACTTC; CDR3: CASSFGTGGREQYF
length: 15; V: TRBV6-5; size: few; J: TRBJ2-7; D: NA; DNA: TGTGCCAGCAGTTTCCCCGGGACAAAAGGGTCCGAGCAGTACTTC; CDR3: CASSFPGTKGSEQYF
length: 13; V: TRBV18; size: NA; J: TRBJ1-2; D: NA; DNA: TGTGCCAGCTCACCACGTCCGGGGGAAGGCTACACCTTC; CDR3: CASSPRPGEGYTF
length: 15; V: TRBV25-1; size: NA; J: TRBJ1-2; D: NA; DNA: TGTGCCAGCAGTTTACAGGGAAGGGTTAGGTATGGCTACACCTTC; CDR3: CASSLQGRVRYGYTF
length: 20; V: TRBV6-1; size: NA; J: TRBJ2-4; D: TRBD1; DNA: TGTGCCAGCAGTGAAGGAGTGGGGGACAGGGGAAAACTAGCCAAAAACATTCAGTACTTC; CDR3: CASSEGVGDRGKLAKNIQYF
length: 16; V: TRBV4-3; size: NA; J: TRBJ2-3; D: TRBD1; DNA: TGCGCCAGCAGCCGAGAACAGGGGGCTGGGGGGAATACGCAGTATTTT; CDR3: CASSREQGAGGNTQYF
length: 13; V: TRBV6-1; size: few; J: TRBJ1-2; D: TRBD1; DNA: TGTGCCAGCAGGGGAGAGGGGGCGAGTGGCTACACCTTC; CDR3: CASRGEGASGYTF
length: 15; V: TRBV6-5; size: NA; J: TRBJ1-1; D: TRBD1; DNA: TGTGCCAGCAGTCAGGACAGGGGGCGGGGGGCTGAAGCTTTCTTT; CDR3: CASSQDRGRGAEAFF
length: 15; V: TRBV5-1; size: NA; J: TRBJ2-5; D: TRBD2; DNA: TGCGCCAGCAGCCGACTAGCGGGGGGCCAAGAGACCCAGTACTTC; CDR3: CASSRLAGGQETQYF
length: 11; V: TRBV6-1; size: NA; J: TRBJ2-5; D: NA; DNA: TGTGCCAGCAGCTACCAAGAGACCCAGTACTTC; CDR3: CASSYQETQYF
length: 14; V: TRBV7-2; size: NA; J: TRBJ1-1; D: NA; DNA: TGTGCCAGCAGCGCCTTCGGGGGGAACACTGAAGCTTTCTTT; CDR3: CASSAFGGNTEAFF
length: 13; V: TRBV5-1; size: few; J: TRBJ1-2; D: TRBD1; DNA: TGCGCCAGCAGGGAGGGGGCGACGGAGGGCTACACCTTC; CDR3: CASREGATEGYTF
length: 14; V: TRBV15; size: NA; J: TRBJ1-2; D: TRBD1; DNA: TGTGCCACCAGCAAACTGGGACAGTCCTATGGCTACACCTTC; CDR3: CATSKLGQSYGYTF
length: 15; V: TRBV6-5; size: few; J: TRBJ1-1; D: NA; DNA: TGTGCCAGCAGTTACTCGATTCGGAGGAACACTGAAGCTTTCTTT; CDR3: CASSYSIRRNTEAFF
length: 13; V: TRBV30; size: NA; J: TRBJ1-2; D: TRBD1; DNA: TGTGCCTGGAGCGAACAGGGGGCCGGTGGCTACACCTTC; CDR3: CAWSEQGAGGYTF
length: 13; V: TRBV10-1; size: NA; J: TRBJ2-5; D: NA; DNA: TGCGCCAGCAGTGATGGGCAGCAAGAGACCCAGTACTTC; CDR3: CASSDGQQETQYF
length: 14; V: TRBV5-1; size: NA; J: TRBJ2-5; D: TRBD1; DNA: TGCGCCAGCAGGAGACAGGGTAACCAAGAGACCCAGTACTTC; CDR3: CASRRQGNQETQYF
length: 14; V: TRBV5-6; size: NA; J: TRBJ2-3; D: TRBD2; DNA: TGTGCCAGCAGCTTTAGCGGGGGGTCAGATACGCAGTATTTT; CDR3: CASSFSGGSDTQYF
length: 13; V: TRBV5-6; size: NA; J: TRBJ1-2; D: NA; DNA: TGTGCCAGCAGCGTAAACAGGAACTATGGCTACACCTTC; CDR3: CASSVNRNYGYTF
length: 15; V: TRBV30; size: NA; J: TRBJ1-3; D: NA; DNA: TGTGCCTGGAGTCGAAACAGGGAACCGGGAAACACCATATATTTT; CDR3: CAWSRNREPGNTIYF
length: 12; V: TRBV2; size: NA; J: TRBJ1-2; D: NA; DNA: TGTGCCAGCAGCATCTCAGAAGCGGGCTACACCTTC; CDR3: CASSISEAGYTF
length: 16; V: TRBV7-9; size: NA; J: TRBJ2-7; D: TRBD2; DNA: TGTGCCAGCAGCTTATGGCTGGGGGAGGGTCGTTACGAGCAGTACTTC; CDR3: CASSLWLGEGRYEQYF
length: 11; V: TRBV30; size: NA; J: TRBJ2-1; D: NA; DNA: TGTGCCTGGAGGGCTGCCGATGAGCAGTTCTTC; CDR3: CAWRAADEQFF
length: 14; V: TRBV7-3; size: NA; J: TRBJ1-1; D: NA; DNA: TGTGCCAGCAGCTTAAGGGGGGGCGACACTGAAGCTTTCTTT; CDR3: CASSLRGGDTEAFF
length: 15; V: TRBV7-8; size: NA; J: TRBJ2-7; D: NA; DNA: TGTGCCAGCAGCTTAGCGCCCAGGGCCACCTACGAGCAGTACTTC; CDR3: CASSLAPRATYEQYF
length: 15; V: TRBV29-1; size: NA; J: TRBJ2-2; D: TRBD2; DNA: TGCAGCGTTGAGACTAGCGGGGGCCGGACCGGGGAGCTGTTTTTT; CDR3: CSVETSGGRTGELFF
length: 14; V: TRBV6-4; size: NA; J: TRBJ2-6; D: NA; DNA: TGTGCCAGCAGTGCAGGGCCTGGGGCCAACGTCCTGACTTTC; CDR3: CASSAGPGANVLTF
length: 17; V: TRBV4-2; size: NA; J: TRBJ2-3; D: TRBD2; DNA: TGTGCCAGCAGCCAAGTTCGTGGGGGGGAAGTCGCAGATACGCAGTATTTT; CDR3: CASSQVRGGEVADTQYF
length: 14; V: TRBV5-4; size: few; J: TRBJ1-4; D: TRBD1; DNA: TGTGCCAGCAGCGGTGGGACAGGGGAAGAAAAACTGTTTTTT; CDR3: CASSGGTGEEKLFF
length: 15; V: TRBV29-1; size: NA; J: TRBJ2-5; D: NA; DNA: TGCAGCGCCGGTGGGGGGGCTCGGGGGTTGGAGACCCAGTACTTC; CDR3: CSAGGGARGLETQYF
length: 19; V: TRBV18; size: NA; J: TRBJ1-5; D: TRBD1; DNA: TGTGCCAGCTCATCGCAAAAAGCACAGGGGCCGCTGAGCAATCAGCCCCAGCATTTT; CDR3: CASSSQKAQGPLSNQPQHF
length: 15; V: TRBV6-5; size: NA; J: TRBJ1-6; D: NA; DNA: TGTGCCAGCACTACACCGGTGGGGGGAGGTTCACCCCTCCACTTT; CDR3: CASTTPVGGGSPLHF
length: 16; V: TRBV7-9; size: NA; J: TRBJ2-2; D: NA; DNA: TGTGCCAGCAGCTTAGGAACTAGCAAAAACACCGGGGAGCTGTTTTTT; CDR3: CASSLGTSKNTGELFF
length: 13; V: TRBV28; size: NA; J: TRBJ2-1; D: NA; DNA: TGTGCCAGCCTGGGCAGACCAAACAATGAGCAGTTCTTC; CDR3: CASLGRPNNEQFF
length: 14; V: TRBV27; size: few; J: TRBJ1-1; D: TRBD1; DNA: TGTGCCAGCAGCCTTGGGACAGGGGGCACTGAAGCTTTCTTT; CDR3: CASSLGTGGTEAFF
length: 13; V: TRBV27; size: NA; J: TRBJ1-4; D: NA; DNA: TGTGCCAGCCGGGGGGGCTGGTGGGAAAAACTGTTTTTT; CDR3: CASRGGWWEKLFF
length: 16; V: TRBV5-4; size: NA; J: TRBJ1-6; D: TRBD1; DNA: TGTGCCAGCAGCGGAAGGGGGCGAGGAGTCCATTCACCCCTCCACTTT; CDR3: CASSGRGRGVHSPLHF
length: 14; V: TRBV19; size: NA; J: TRBJ1-2; D: TRBD1; DNA: TGTGCCAGTAGTATAGGGGACAGGATCTATGGCTACACCTTC; CDR3: CASSIGDRIYGYTF
length: 14; V: TRBV29-1; size: NA; J: TRBJ2-2; D: NA; DNA: TGCAGCCCTATGAGGGACAAACTTACCGGGGAGCTGTTTTTT; CDR3: CSPMRDKLTGELFF
length: 19; V: TRBV2; size: few; J: TRBJ2-6; D: TRBD1; DNA: TGTGCCAGCAGTGCCTCTGCGTTCCAGGGGGCGTGGGGGGCCAACGTCCTGACTTTC; CDR3: CASSASAFQGAWGANVLTF
length: 14; V: TRBV7-2; size: NA; J: TRBJ2-5; D: NA; DNA: TGTGCCAGCAGCTTACAGGGATTACAAGAGACCCAGTACTTC; CDR3: CASSLQGLQETQYF
length: 16; V: TRBV30; size: few; J: TRBJ2-3; D: NA; DNA: TGTGCCTGGAGCTTACAGGGACCCCCGGGCACAGATACGCAGTATTTT; CDR3: CAWSLQGPPGTDTQYF
length: 12; V: TRBV7-2; size: NA; J: TRBJ2-5; D: NA; DNA: TGTGCCAGCAGCTTATCCCGAGAGACCCAGTACTTC; CDR3: CASSLSRETQYF
length: 15; V: TRBV5-1; size: NA; J: TRBJ1-4; D: TRBD1; DNA: TGCGCCAGCAGCTCGGGACAGGGAAGTTCTGAAAAACTGTTTTTT; CDR3: CASSSGQGSSEKLFF
length: 15; V: TRBV10-1; size: once; J: TRBJ2-1; D: TRBD2; DNA: TGCGCCAGCAGATCGGGACTAGCGGGGAACAATGAGCAGTTCTTC; CDR3: CASRSGLAGNNEQFF
length: 16; V: TRBV6-1; size: NA; J: TRBJ1-3; D: NA; DNA: TGTGCCAGCAGTGAAATGGGAGGCCGCTCTGGAAACACCATATATTTT; CDR3: CASSEMGGRSGNTIYF
length: 13; V: TRBV2; size: NA; J: TRBJ1-6; D: TRBD1; DNA: TGTGCCGGGGGACAGGACTATAATTCACCCCTCCACTTT; CDR3: CAGGQDYNSPLHF